This T cell receptor (beta chain) was recovered during a study of CD8+ T cells in alopecia areata. Study summary: Tofacitinib was given for 6 to 18 months, then stopped for 6 months.

Germline-derived CDR1 and CDR2 are SQVTM and ANQGSEA. The CDR3 totals 14 residues. Trimming took off 0 bases at V and 1 base at J, with 9 bases between the two ends. Researchers took lesional scalp punch biopsies and peripheral blood from people who were alopecia areata patients. Both CD4+ and CD8+ T cells were separated by sorting PBMCs. TCR sequencing used cDNA made by reverse transcription of extracted RNA. The protocol was immunoSEQ multiplex PCR, while the TCRdb copy is restricted to in-frame clones and leaves out a portion. The sample has about 130,000 clones; approximately 49% are singletons. The sample here was CD8+ T cells sorted from blood, taken at week 0. The clonotype was recovered from a human donor with alopecia areata. The chain uses TRBV29-1 and TRBJ1-1; TRBD1 might be the D (6 bases). Written as DNA, the CDR3 is TGCAGCGTTGAAGAGCAGGGGTGGAACACTGAAGCTTTCTTT. This gives the protein CSVEEQGWNTEAFF.